The 18 T cell receptor beta chains reported below all come from one sample, sequenced in a study of T cell repertoires in cytomegalovirus infection. These receptors lack a known antigen. MiXCR, run by TCRdb on the reads, gives a single entry per CDR3 protein. Of about 71,000 distinct CDR3 sequences listed, 20% to 25% are singletons. Sequencing used CD8+ T cells from cultured PBMCs, obtained from culture after CMV antigen stimulation. These receptors were taken from a human donor in good health (CMV status not recorded). Some clones in this sample may be carry-over from other donors' samples.

This clonotype has just a few counts. The chain employs TRBV5-1 and TRBJ2-5; 9 bases are a match to TRBD2. Trimming removed 0 bases from V and 1 base from J; junction bases left unmatched: 10. The CDR3 has 18 residues. Germline loops: CDR1 SGHRS, CDR2 YFSETQ. CDR3 amino acids: CASSLALAGPLVQETQYF. CDR3 bases: TGCGCCAGCAGCTTGGCCCTAGCGGGGCCCCTCGTCCAAGAGACCCAGTACTTC.

V usage is TRBV9 and J usage is TRBJ2-2, with D uncertain. The germline V gene has CDR1 SGDLS and CDR2 YYNGEE. This CDR3 spans 17 amino acids. V lost 4 bases to trimming and J lost 0 bases, with 16 bases between them. CDR3 residues: CASSSRHRVANTGELFF. The CDR3 DNA sequence: TGTGCCAGCAGCTCCCGACACCGTGTCGCGAACACCGGGGAGCTGTTTTTT.

The chain is built from TRBV7-9 and TRBJ1-1; possible D gene TRBD1, 6 bases. V lost 1 base to trimming and J lost 5 bases, with 17 bases between them. In germline, CDR1 is SEHNR, CDR2 FQNEAQ (reference sequence). CDR3 length equals 16 residues. CDR3 sequence reads: CASSLGGLRGETEAFF. The DNA of the CDR3 is TGTGCCAGCAGCTTAGGGGGGCTTCGAGGGGAGACTGAAGCTTTCTTT.

The chain combines TRBV4-1 with TRBJ1-1; no clear D. There are 14 residues in the CDR3. Between the trimmed V and J ends, which lost 0 bases and 7 bases, there was a span of 12 bases. CDR1 is MGHRA and CDR2 is YSYEKL in the germline V gene. CDR3 loop: CASSQDWSSSEAFF. The CDR3 bases are TGCGCCAGCAGCCAAGATTGGAGCAGCAGTGAAGCTTTCTTT.

CDR3 nucleotide sequence: TGTGCCAGCAGCTTAGGAGAGGGGAACGAGCAGTACTTC. Residues: CASSLGEGNEQYF. The rearrangement uses TRBV7-8 and TRBJ2-7; the D gene could be TRBD1 or TRBD2 (5 bases each). The germline V gene encodes CDR1 SGHVS and CDR2 FQNEAQ. V was clipped by 1 base and J by 5 bases, with 9 bases between them. The CDR3 is 13 amino acids. The variable domain in full, with the rest retrieved from reference TRBV7-8 and TRBJ2-7, is GAGVSQSPRYKVAKRGQDVALRCDPISGHVSLFWYQQALGQGPEFLTYFQNEAQLDKSGLPSDRFFAERPEGSVSTLKIQRTQQEDSAVYLCASSLGEGNEQYFGPGTRLTVT.

This clonotype showed up many times. This sequence joins TRBV6-5 and TRBJ2-7; D may match TRBD1 or TRBD2 (5 bases each). Trimming took 6 bases from V and 3 from J, leaving 18 bases between them. The V gene's germline CDR1 is MNHEY and CDR2 SVGAGI. The CDR3 runs to 15 residues. CDR3: CASSLGRGLSYEQYF. The CDR3 DNA follows: TGTGCCAGCAGCTTGGGACGGGGCTTAAGCTACGAGCAGTACTTC.

The V gene is TRBV15, the J gene TRBJ2-7; no clear D gene. V was cut by 5 bases and J by 3 bases, with 8 bases left in between. This CDR3 contains 12 residues. Germline V gene data show CDR1 as LNHNV and CDR2 as YYDKDF (reference sequence). CDR3 in amino acids: CATSGKGYEQYF. The CDR3 DNA sequence: TGTGCCACCAGCGGGAAGGGCTACGAGCAGTACTTC. Complete variable domain (other parts from reference TRBV15 and TRBJ2-7): DAMVIQNPRYQVTQFGKPVTLSCSQTLNHNVMYWYQQKSSQAPKLLFHYYDKDFNNEADTPDNFQSRRPNTSFCFLDIRSPGLGDTAMYLCATSGKGYEQYFGPGTRLTVT.

The chain has TRBV30 and TRBJ1-1, with D perhaps matching TRBD1 (5 bases). Germline-derived CDR1 and CDR2 are GTSNPN and SVGIG (reference sequence). This CDR3 is 14 amino acids long. V gave up 0 bases and J gave up 6 bases, with 14 bases separating them. This CDR3 reads CAWSVEGDGAEAFF. The CDR3 nucleotides are TGTGCCTGGAGTGTAGAAGGGGATGGAGCTGAAGCTTTCTTT.

The V call is TRBV27, the J call TRBJ2-2, with D perhaps TRBD2 (5 bases). Deletions cut 5 bases from V and 4 bases from J, with 17 bases between. CDR1 is MNHEY and CDR2 is SMNVEV in the germline V gene (reference sequence). CDR3 length equals 16 residues. CDR3 DNA sequence: TGTGCCAGCAGTCCAAGGAATAGAGAGGGCACCGGGGAGCTGTTTTTT. This gives the protein CASSPRNREGTGELFF.

The CDR3 DNA sequence: TGTGCCAGCAGCCCAGGGGGCGCGAACACTGAAGCTTTCTTT. This codes for CASSPGGANTEAFF. V and J are TRBV7-2 and TRBJ1-1; 8 nucleotides match TRBD1. CDR1 and CDR2 (germline): SGHTA, FQGNSA. V trimming: 5 bases; J trimming: 1 base; junction bases outside the gene matches: 3. The CDR3 sequence is 14 residues long.

A few counts support this clonotype. J is TRBJ2-2 and V is TRBV28, with D uncertain. The length of the CDR3 is 13 residues. Trimming took 5 bases from V and 0 from J, leaving 4 bases between them. CDR1 is MDHEN, CDR2 SYDVKM, per germline. The CDR3 here is CASSPPNTGELFF. In DNA form, the CDR3 reads TGTGCCAGCAGTCCGCCGAACACCGGGGAGCTGTTTTTT.

This clonotype showed up just a few times. The chain recombines TRBV27 with TRBJ1-1, with D possibly matching TRBD1 (6 bases). CDR1 MNHEY and CDR2 SMNVEV come from the germline V gene (reference sequence). The CDR3 spans 13 residues. The V gene lost 6 bases and the J gene lost 7 bases, with 15 bases spanning the gap. CDR3 sequence: CASRGGLVGEAFF. The CDR3 coding sequence is TGTGCCAGCAGGGGGGGGCTCGTAGGTGAAGCTTTCTTT.

This rearrangement joins TRBV30 to TRBJ2-2; D not certain. Trimming stripped 1 base from V and 3 bases from J, with 6 bases between. Germline assignment: CDR1 GTSNPN and CDR2 SVGIG (reference sequence). The CDR3 is 13 residues long. CDR3 coding DNA: TGTGCCTGGAGTGGTCTGGACACCGGGGAGCTGTTTTTT. Translation gives CAWSGLDTGELFF.

The CDR3 bases are TGTGCCAGCAGTCCCGGTGGAGAGCAGTTCTTC. Its translation is CASSPGGEQFF. The V call is TRBV12-3 or TRBV12-4, the J call TRBJ2-1, with D hard to call. The CDR3 runs to 11 residues. Between the trimmed V and J ends, which lost 5 bases and 10 bases, there was a span of 9 bases.

This clonotype was detected a few times. This chain uses TRBV27 with TRBJ2-3; 10 bases fit TRBD1. J lost 4 bases, V lost 5 bases, and 9 bases had no gene match. Looked up from germline, CDR1 is MNHEY and CDR2 is SMNVEV (reference sequence). This CDR3 is 16 amino acids long. In DNA, the CDR3 is TGTGCCAGCAGTCCAACCCGGACAGGGGGAGCAGATACGCAGTATTTT. Amino acids: CASSPTRTGGADTQYF.

This clonotype was seen only a few times. The chain has TRBV7-8 and TRBJ2-3; D remains unclear. The CDR3 is 15 residues long. Trimming left V 2 bases short and J 3 bases short, with 12 bases between. The germline V gene encodes CDR1 SGHVS and CDR2 FQNEAQ. CDR3 sequence reads: CASSLWVQMTDTQYF. The CDR3 DNA follows: TGTGCCAGCAGCTTATGGGTACAGATGACAGATACGCAGTATTTT.

The chain recombines TRBV7-6 with TRBJ2-3; D ambiguous. Germline V CDR1 and CDR2: SGHVS, FNYEAQ. CDR3 size: 14 residues. V lost 4 bases to trimming and J lost 0 bases, with 8 bases between them. CDR3 protein: CASSSGHSTDTQYF. In DNA, the CDR3 is TGTGCCAGCAGCTCGGGTCACAGCACAGATACGCAGTATTTT.

This clonotype was observed a few times. CDR3 protein: CASSFRGGYNEQFF. In DNA form, the CDR3 reads TGTGCCAGCAGTTTCAGGGGTGGGTACAATGAGCAGTTCTTC. The gene calls are TRBV7-2 and TRBJ2-1; D possibly corresponds to TRBD1 (6 bases). V was shortened by 6 bases and J by 4 bases, with 13 bases between the two germline ends. From germline, CDR1 is SGHTA and CDR2 FQGNSA. The CDR3 extends over 14 amino acids.